The 24 T cell receptor beta chains below were found in one sample sequenced in a study of T cell changes during pregnancy in multiple sclerosis. Profiled with immunoSEQ multiplex PCR; TCRdb holds only in-frame clones, not every one. Of almost 40,000 clones in the sample, around 90% were seen once. The material was CD4+ T cells from peripheral blood mononuclear cells, obtained in the third trimester of pregnancy. The receptor source for this set is a female donor in good health, enrolled as a control in a pregnancy study.

The chain recombines TRBV7-3 with TRBJ2-5; 7 positions match TRBD1. The trim removed 5 bases at V and 5 bases at J, leaving 5 bases unmatched. This CDR3 region has 13 residues. The germline gives CDR1 SGHTA, CDR2 FQGTGA. CDR3 bases: TGTGCCAGCAGCCAGGGGGTTCGGGAGACCCAGTACTTC. Its protein is CASSQGVRETQYF.

The genes are TRBV2 and TRBJ2-1; 10 nucleotides line up with TRBD2. CDR1 is SNHLY and CDR2 is FYNNEI in the germline V gene. CDR3 length: 14 residues. Losses at the gene ends were 3 bases for V and 6 bases for J; bases not matched to a gene: 2. Here the CDR3 reads CASSESSGSNEQFF. The CDR3 DNA reads TGTGCCAGCAGTGAGTCTAGCGGGAGCAATGAGCAGTTCTTC.

The genes are TRBV10-2 and TRBJ2-7; D is uncertain. The germline V and J ends were trimmed by 3 bases and 9 bases, with 6 bases remaining between them. The germline gives CDR1 WSHSY, CDR2 SAAADI. The CDR3 loop spans 10 amino acids. The CDR3 region has the DNA TGCGCCAGCAGTGATGAGGCGCAGTACTTC. Encoded protein: CASSDEAQYF.

The genes are TRBV5-4 and TRBJ2-7; 9 bases agree with TRBD1. V trimming: 4 bases; J trimming: 7 bases; junction bases outside the gene matches: 12. CDR1 is SGHNT, CDR2 YYREEE, per germline (reference sequence). The CDR3 has 15 amino acids. This CDR3 reads CASSPSVGTGIEQYF. The CDR3 nucleotides are TGTGCCAGCAGCCCGTCCGTTGGGACAGGGATTGAGCAGTACTTC. Drawing the rest from reference TRBV5-4 and TRBJ2-7, the complete variable domain is ETGVTQSPTHLIKTRGQQVTLRCSSQSGHNTVSWYQQALGQGPQFIFQYYREEENGRGNFPPRFSGLQFPNYSSELNVNALELDDSALYLCASSPSVGTGIEQYFGPGTRLTVT.

V is TRBV7-9 and J is TRBJ2-1, with D perhaps matching TRBD1 (6 bases). Germline V gene sequence: CDR1 SEHNR, CDR2 FQNEAQ (reference sequence). This CDR3 contains 18 residues. V dropped 4 bases and J dropped 9 bases, with 28 bases sitting between them. The CDR3 protein is CASSSLPTGWVQSAEQFF. The CDR3, as DNA: TGTGCCAGCAGCTCCCTCCCGACAGGATGGGTACAGTCGGCTGAGCAGTTCTTC.

The genes are TRBV18 and TRBJ1-1; no clear D gene. The CDR3 is 12 residues long. Germline CDR1 reads KGHSH; CDR2 reads LQKENI. V lost 6 bases and J lost 3, with 8 bases in between. CDR3 bases: TGTGCCAGCTCCGATCGGGACACTGAAGCTTTCTTT. Translating it yields CASSDRDTEAFF.

The chain links TRBV6-1 to TRBJ1-1, with a possible D match to TRBD1 (5 bases). CDR3 length: 14 residues. Germline lookup yields CDR1 MNHNS and CDR2 SASEGT. The V end was cut by 4 bases, the J end by 3 bases, with 12 bases between. The CDR3 nucleotides are TGTGCCAGCAGTGGGGCGGGGGAACACACTGAAGCTTTCTTT. It encodes CASSGAGEHTEAFF.

This chain links TRBV6-1 with TRBJ2-7; D remains ambiguous. V lost 6 bases, J lost 6 bases, and 12 bases lay in between. The CDR3 runs to 12 residues. The germline V gene has CDR1 MNHNS and CDR2 SASEGT. CDR3 loop: CASSAQEREQYF. The CDR3 DNA is TGTGCCAGCAGCGCTCAGGAACGCGAGCAGTACTTC.

The chain is built from TRBV7-3 and TRBJ1-1; D call uncertain. This CDR3 is 13 amino acids long. Germline CDR1 reads SGHTA; CDR2 reads FQGTGA. Trimming removed 5 bases from V and 2 bases from J, with 9 bases in between. This CDR3 reads CASSPYINTEAFF. The CDR3 DNA is TGTGCCAGCAGCCCGTACATAAACACTGAAGCTTTCTTT.

J is TRBJ1-3 and V is TRBV5-1; tentatively, D is TRBD1 (6 bases). Looked up from germline, CDR1 is SGHRS and CDR2 is YFSETQ. V lost 1 base and J 9 bases, leaving 17 bases between the germline ends. The CDR3 runs 15 residues. The CDR3 DNA sequence: TGCGCCAGCAGCTTGATCCAACAGGGACGGGGCACCATATATTTT. Its protein is CASSLIQQGRGTIYF. Looking up the rest from reference TRBV5-1 and TRBJ1-3 gives the full variable domain: KAGVTQTPRYLIKTRGQQVTLSCSPISGHRSVSWYQQTPGQGLQFLFEYFSETQRNKGNFPGRFSGRQFSNSRSEMNVSTLELGDSALYLCASSLIQQGRGTIYFGEGSWLTVV.

The CDR3 here is CASSHRLASGSDTQYF. CDR3 in DNA: TGTGCCAGCAGTCACCGGCTGGCTAGCGGTTCAGATACGCAGTATTTT. This rearrangement joins TRBV7-9 to TRBJ2-3, with TRBD2 matching over 7 bases. V was pared by 6 bases and J by 4 bases, with 13 bases of the junction left unmatched. Germline V CDR1 and CDR2: SEHNR, FQNEAQ (reference sequence). The CDR3 totals 16 residues.

The chain couples TRBV5-1 to TRBJ1-1; weak D call: TRBD1 (6 bases). V was pared by 4 bases and J by 0 bases, with 10 bases between. The germline V gene has CDR1 SGHRS and CDR2 YFSETQ. The CDR3 is 14 amino acids. The CDR3: CASSRGAMNTEAFF. The CDR3 DNA reads as TGCGCCAGCAGCCGGGGGGCCATGAACACTGAAGCTTTCTTT.

The chain links TRBV9 to TRBJ1-5; D not resolved. Trimming took 0 bases from V and 7 from J, leaving 8 bases between them. The CDR3 covers 13 residues. The germline gives CDR1 SGDLS, CDR2 YYNGEE. CDR3 sequence: CASSVAAGQPQHF. The CDR3 bases are TGTGCCAGCAGCGTAGCCGCGGGGCAGCCCCAGCATTTT.

This clone was counted only a few times. The CDR3 region is CASSQGLAGYTDTQYF. In nucleotides, the CDR3 is TGTGCCAGCAGCCAGGGACTAGCGGGGTACACAGATACGCAGTATTTT. This chain connects TRBV7-9 to TRBJ2-3; TRBD2 matches at 13 bases. Unmatched junction bases numbered 4, after V lost 5 bases and J lost 2 bases. Germline V gives CDR1 SEHNR, CDR2 FQNEAQ (reference sequence). The CDR3 has 16 residues. Filled out from reference TRBV7-9 and TRBJ2-3, the complete variable domain reads DTGVSQNPRHKITKRGQNVTFRCDPISEHNRLYWYRQTLGQGPEFLTYFQNEAQLEKSRLLSDRFSAERPKGSFSTLEIQRTEQGDSAMYLCASSQGLAGYTDTQYFGPGTRLTVL.

This clone was seen a handful of times. The chain joins TRBV2 to TRBJ2-5, with 7 bases identical to TRBD1. CDR1 SNHLY and CDR2 FYNNEI come from the germline V gene. The CDR3 is 12 residues long. V was pared by 10 bases and J by 3 bases, with 5 bases of the junction left unmatched. The DNA for the CDR3 is TGTGCCATTCGGACAGGCAAAGAGACCCAGTACTTC. Residues: CAIRTGKETQYF.

The chain is built from TRBV13 and TRBJ1-1; the match to TRBD1 covers 9 bases. J lost 4 bases, V lost 4 bases, and 16 bases had no gene match. Germline V CDR1 and CDR2: PRHDT, FYEKMQ (reference sequence). The CDR3 has 18 amino acids. CDR3 loop: CASSSTPGQGIWGTEAFF. The DNA of the CDR3 is TGTGCCAGCAGCTCCACCCCGGGACAGGGAATTTGGGGCACTGAAGCTTTCTTT.

The rearrangement joins TRBV6-1 to TRBJ2-2; tentatively, D is TRBD2 (5 bases). The germline CDR1 and CDR2 sequences are MNHNS and SASEGT. The ends were cut back, 4 bases at V and 5 bases at J, with 14 bases in the middle. This CDR3 region has 15 residues. The DNA for the CDR3 is TGTGCCAGCAGTGCTGGACGGGAAATAACCGGGGAGCTGTTTTTT. Encoded protein: CASSAGREITGELFF.

Written as DNA, the CDR3 is TGTGCCAGTATATCATCGACAGGGGGCTACTATGGCTACACCTTC. Amino acids: CASISSTGGYYGYTF. The rearrangement joins TRBV19 to TRBJ1-2, with 10 bases lining up with TRBD1. Losses at the gene ends were 7 bases for V and 3 bases for J; bases not matched to a gene: 8. The V gene's germline CDR1 is LNHDA and CDR2 SQIVND (reference sequence). The CDR3 is 15 residues long.

V gene TRBV11-2 combines with J gene TRBJ1-1; 11 bases fit TRBD1. The V gene end was trimmed by 5 bases and the J gene end by 2 bases; junction bases not matched to a gene: 7. The CDR3 is made up of 16 amino acids. The germline V gene has CDR1 SGHAT and CDR2 FQNNGV. CDR3 DNA sequence: TGTGCCAGCAGCCCACGGACAGGGGGCTTAAACACTGAAGCTTTCTTT. This encodes CASSPRTGGLNTEAFF.

The chain's CDR3 is CASSYSRVTYGYTF. DNA of the CDR3: TGTGCCAGCAGTTACTCGAGAGTTACCTATGGCTACACCTTC. This chain connects TRBV6-5 to TRBJ1-2; D remains ambiguous. This CDR3 is 14 amino acids long. Trimming removed 0 bases at V and 4 bases at J, with 9 bases between. Germline V gene lookup returns CDR1 MNHEY and CDR2 SVGAGI.

V and J are TRBV6-1 and TRBJ1-5; 7 nucleotides match TRBD1. Germline CDR1 reads MNHNS; CDR2 reads SASEGT. The V gene end was trimmed by 0 bases and the J gene end by 3 bases; junction bases not matched to a gene: 8. The CDR3 is 17 residues long. CDR3 in amino acids: CASSEAGGTANNQPQHF. The CDR3 DNA reads as TGTGCCAGCAGTGAAGCAGGGGGGACAGCGAACAATCAGCCCCAGCATTTT.

The V call is TRBV27, the J call TRBJ2-5; no clear D gene. V lost 2 bases, J lost 1 base, and 17 bases lay in between. The CDR3 is 17 residues long. Germline V gene lookup returns CDR1 MNHEY and CDR2 SMNVEV (reference sequence). The CDR3 DNA reads as TGTGCCAGCAGTTTAATGGGCTCATCAATTTTCCAAGAGACCCAGTACTTC. It encodes CASSLMGSSIFQETQYF.

This chain joins TRBV6-5 and TRBJ1-1, with TRBD1 matching over 9 bases. This CDR3 is 15 amino acids long. The germline V gene encodes CDR1 MNHEY and CDR2 SVGAGI. With V trimmed by 5 bases and J by 6 bases, 10 bases remained unmatched. Written as DNA, the CDR3 is TGTGCCAGCAGTCCCGGACAGGGGAGTACCCCTGAAGCTTTCTTT. It encodes CASSPGQGSTPEAFF.

This clone occurred once. This chain connects TRBV9 to TRBJ2-5; 9 bases align to TRBD1. With 3 bases clipped from V and 4 bases from J, the junction kept 4 bases outside the gene matches. The CDR3 sequence is 14 residues long. Germline lookup yields CDR1 SGDLS and CDR2 YYNGEE. The CDR3 sequence: CASSATGGVETQYF. CDR3 nucleotides: TGTGCCAGCAGCGCGACAGGGGGAGTAGAGACCCAGTACTTC.